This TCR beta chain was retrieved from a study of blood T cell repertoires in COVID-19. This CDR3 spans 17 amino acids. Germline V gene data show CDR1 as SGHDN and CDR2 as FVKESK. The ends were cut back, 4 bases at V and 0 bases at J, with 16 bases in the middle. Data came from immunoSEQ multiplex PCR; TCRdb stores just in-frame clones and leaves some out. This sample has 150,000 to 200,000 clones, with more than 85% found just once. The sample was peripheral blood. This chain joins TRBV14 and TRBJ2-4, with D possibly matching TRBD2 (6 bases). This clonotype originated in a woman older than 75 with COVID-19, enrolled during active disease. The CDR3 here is CASSRGLTNLAKNIQYF. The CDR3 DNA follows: TGTGCCAGCAGCCGGGGACTCACTAATCTAGCCAAAAACATTCAGTACTTC.